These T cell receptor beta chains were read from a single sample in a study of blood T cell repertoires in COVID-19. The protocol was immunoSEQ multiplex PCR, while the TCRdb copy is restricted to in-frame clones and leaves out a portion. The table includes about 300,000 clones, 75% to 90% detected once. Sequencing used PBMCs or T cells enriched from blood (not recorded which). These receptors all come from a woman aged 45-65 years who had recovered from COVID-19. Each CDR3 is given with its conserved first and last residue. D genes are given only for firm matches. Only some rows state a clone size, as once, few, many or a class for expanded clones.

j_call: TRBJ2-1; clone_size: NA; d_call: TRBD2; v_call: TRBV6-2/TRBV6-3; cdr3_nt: TGTGCCAGCAGCCTTAGCGGGGTTTCCTACAATGAGCAGTTCTTC; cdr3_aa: CASSLSGVSYNEQFF
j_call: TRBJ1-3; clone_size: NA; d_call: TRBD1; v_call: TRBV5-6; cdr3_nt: TGTGCCAGCAGCTTGGGACAGGGAAGGAACACCATATATTTT; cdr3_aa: CASSLGQGRNTIYF
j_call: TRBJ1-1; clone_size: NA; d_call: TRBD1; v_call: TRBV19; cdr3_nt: TGTGCCAGTAGTCCACGGGACAGGGGGTCTGAAGCTTTCTTT; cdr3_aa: CASSPRDRGSEAFF
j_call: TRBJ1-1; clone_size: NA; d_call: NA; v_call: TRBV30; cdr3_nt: TGTGCCTGGAAAGCGGAGTACACTGAAGCTTTCTTT; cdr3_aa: CAWKAEYTEAFF
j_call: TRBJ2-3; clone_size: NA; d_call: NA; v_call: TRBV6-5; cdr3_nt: TGTGCCAGCAGTTACTCCGGGGATTTCACAGATACGCAGTATTTT; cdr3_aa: CASSYSGDFTDTQYF
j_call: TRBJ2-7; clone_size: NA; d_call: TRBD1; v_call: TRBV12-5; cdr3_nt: TGTGCTAGTGGTTTCTTGACAGGGGACTACGAGCAGTACTTC; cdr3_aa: CASGFLTGDYEQYF
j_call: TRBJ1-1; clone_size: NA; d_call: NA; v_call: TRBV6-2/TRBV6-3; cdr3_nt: TGTGCCAGCAGTTCGACGGACAGAAGTGAAGCTTTCTTT; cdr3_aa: CASSSTDRSEAFF
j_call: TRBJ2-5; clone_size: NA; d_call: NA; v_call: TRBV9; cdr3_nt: TGTGCCAGCAGCGTAGAGACTAGTAAAGAGACCCAGTACTTC; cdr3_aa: CASSVETSKETQYF
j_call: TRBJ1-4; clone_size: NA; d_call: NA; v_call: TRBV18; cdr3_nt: TGTGCCAGCTCACCAAATTCCTTTCCCGGGGCTAATGAAAAACTGTTTTTT; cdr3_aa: CASSPNSFPGANEKLFF
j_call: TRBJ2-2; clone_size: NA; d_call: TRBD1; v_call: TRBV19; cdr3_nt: TGTGCCAGTAGTCCGGGACAGGGGGCCACCGGGGAGCTGTTTTTT; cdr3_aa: CASSPGQGATGELFF
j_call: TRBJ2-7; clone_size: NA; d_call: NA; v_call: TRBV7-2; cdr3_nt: TGTGCCAGCGGCCGGACCAGGGGGGCCGCCGAGCAGTACTTC; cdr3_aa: CASGRTRGAAEQYF
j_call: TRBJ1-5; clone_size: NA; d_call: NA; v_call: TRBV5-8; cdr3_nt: TGTGCCAGCAGCTGGCGGAATCAGCCCCAGCATTTT; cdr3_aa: CASSWRNQPQHF
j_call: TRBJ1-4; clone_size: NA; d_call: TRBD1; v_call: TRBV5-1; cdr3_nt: TGCGCCAGCAGCTCCGGGACAGGGGATGAAAAACTGTTTTTT; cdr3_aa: CASSSGTGDEKLFF
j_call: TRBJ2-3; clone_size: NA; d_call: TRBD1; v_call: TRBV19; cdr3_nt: TGTGCCAGTAGTATTAACGGACAGGGAAAAGATACGCAGTATTTT; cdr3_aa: CASSINGQGKDTQYF
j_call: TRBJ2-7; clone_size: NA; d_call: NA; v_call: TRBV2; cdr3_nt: TGTGCCAGCAGTGAAGCTCCAACCTACGAGCAGTACTTC; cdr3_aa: CASSEAPTYEQYF
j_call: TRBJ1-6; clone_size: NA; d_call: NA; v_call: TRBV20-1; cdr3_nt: TGCAGTGCTAGTACAGGAAATTCACCCCTCCACTTT; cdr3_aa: CSASTGNSPLHF
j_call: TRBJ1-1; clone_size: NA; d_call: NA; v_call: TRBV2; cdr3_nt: TGTGCCAGCAGTGATCAGGGGATTAACACTGAAGCTTTCTTT; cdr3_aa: CASSDQGINTEAFF
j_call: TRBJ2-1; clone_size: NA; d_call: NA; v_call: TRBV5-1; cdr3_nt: TGCGCCAGCAGCTTGGGGGTAGGGAGCTCCTACAATGAGCAGTTCTTC; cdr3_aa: CASSLGVGSSYNEQFF
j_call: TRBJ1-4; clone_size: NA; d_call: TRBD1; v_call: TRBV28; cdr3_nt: TGTGCCAGCAGCCACAGGGGTTTTAATGAAAAACTGTTTTTT; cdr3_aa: CASSHRGFNEKLFF
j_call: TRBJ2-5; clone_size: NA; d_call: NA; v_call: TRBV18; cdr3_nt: TGTGCCAGCTCACCACCGCAGGGCAAAGAAGAGACCCAGTACTTC; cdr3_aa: CASSPPQGKEETQYF
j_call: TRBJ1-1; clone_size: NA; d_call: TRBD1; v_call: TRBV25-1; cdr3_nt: TGTGCCAGCAGTGATACCCGGACAGGGTTTATGAACACTGAAGCTTTCTTT; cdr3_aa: CASSDTRTGFMNTEAFF
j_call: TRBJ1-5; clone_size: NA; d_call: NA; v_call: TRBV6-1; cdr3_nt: TGTGCCAGCAGTGAATACAGGATCAATCAGCCCCAGCATTTT; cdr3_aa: CASSEYRINQPQHF
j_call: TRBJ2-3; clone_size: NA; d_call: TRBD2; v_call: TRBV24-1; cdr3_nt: TGTGCCACCAGTGATCCTGGGGTTAGCGGGCCTCCCGCAGATACGCAGTATTTT; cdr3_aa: CATSDPGVSGPPADTQYF
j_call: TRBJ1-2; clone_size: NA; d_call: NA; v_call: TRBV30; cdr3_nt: TGTGCCTGGATCTCAGGGGCGGGCTATGGCTACACCTTC; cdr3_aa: CAWISGAGYGYTF
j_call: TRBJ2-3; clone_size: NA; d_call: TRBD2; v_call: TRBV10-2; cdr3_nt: TGCGCCAGCAGTGACCCTCCACTAGCGGGAGTCCCGGATACGCAGTATTTT; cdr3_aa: CASSDPPLAGVPDTQYF
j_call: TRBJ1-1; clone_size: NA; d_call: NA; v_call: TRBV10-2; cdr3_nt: TGCGCCAGCAGACGGGGACACACGAACACTGAAGCTTTCTTT; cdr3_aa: CASRRGHTNTEAFF
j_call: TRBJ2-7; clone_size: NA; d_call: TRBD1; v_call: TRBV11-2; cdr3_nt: TGTGCCAGCAGCTCCCGGGACAGCCCCTACGAGCAGTACTTC; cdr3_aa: CASSSRDSPYEQYF
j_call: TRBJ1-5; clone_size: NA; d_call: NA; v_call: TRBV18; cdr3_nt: TGTGCCAGCTCACTAGAGGCCTATAGCAATCAGCCCCAGCATTTT; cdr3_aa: CASSLEAYSNQPQHF
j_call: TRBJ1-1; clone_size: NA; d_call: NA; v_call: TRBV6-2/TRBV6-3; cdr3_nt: TGTGCCAGCAGTTATTCCCCAGGGCTGATCTCCACTGAAGCTTTCTTT; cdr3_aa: CASSYSPGLISTEAFF
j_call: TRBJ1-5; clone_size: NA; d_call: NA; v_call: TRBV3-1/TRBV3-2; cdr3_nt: TGTGCCAGCAGCCTGCGCGGGGATAGCAATCAGCCCCAGCATTTT; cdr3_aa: CASSLRGDSNQPQHF
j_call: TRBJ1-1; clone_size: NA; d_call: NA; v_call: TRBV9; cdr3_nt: TGTGCCAGCAGCGTAGATCCCCTCGACACTGAAGCTTTCTTT; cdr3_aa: CASSVDPLDTEAFF
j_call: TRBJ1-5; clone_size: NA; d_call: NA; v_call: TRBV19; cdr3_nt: TGTGCCAGTAGTATGGGTACAGGGCCAAGGGATCAGCCCCAGCATTTT; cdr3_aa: CASSMGTGPRDQPQHF
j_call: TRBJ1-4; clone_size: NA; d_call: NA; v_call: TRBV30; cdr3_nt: TGTGCCTGGAGTTCGTGGGGGGGTGGTAATGAAAAACTGTTTTTT; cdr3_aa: CAWSSWGGGNEKLFF
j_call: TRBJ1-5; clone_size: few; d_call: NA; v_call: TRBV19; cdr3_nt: TGTGCCAGTAGTGGGGGGTTCCAGCCCCAGCATTTT; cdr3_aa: CASSGGFQPQHF
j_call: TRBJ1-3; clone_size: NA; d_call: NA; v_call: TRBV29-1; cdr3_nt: TGCAGCGTTGAAGTCCCGGGAAACACCATATATTTT; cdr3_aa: CSVEVPGNTIYF
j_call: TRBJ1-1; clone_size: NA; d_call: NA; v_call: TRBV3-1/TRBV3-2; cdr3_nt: TGTGCCAGCAGCACCACAGGGAACACTGAAGCTTTCTTT; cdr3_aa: CASSTTGNTEAFF
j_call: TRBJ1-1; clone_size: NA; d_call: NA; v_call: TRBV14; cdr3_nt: TGTGCCAGCAGCCCGGGTTTCCTCACTGAAGCTTTCTTT; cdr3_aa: CASSPGFLTEAFF
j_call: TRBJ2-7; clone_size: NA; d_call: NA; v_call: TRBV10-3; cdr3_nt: TGTGCCATCAGGAAGGGGGACGGCTCCTACGAGCAGTACTTC; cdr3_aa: CAIRKGDGSYEQYF
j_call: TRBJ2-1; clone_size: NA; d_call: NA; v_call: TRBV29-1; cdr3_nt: TGCAGCGTTGAAAAGGGGTATTTCAATGAGCAGTTCTTC; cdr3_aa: CSVEKGYFNEQFF
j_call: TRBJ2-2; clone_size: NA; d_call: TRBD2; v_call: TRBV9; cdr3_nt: TGTGCCAGCAGCGTAGGATTAGCGGGGAACACCGGGGAGCTGTTTTTT; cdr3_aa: CASSVGLAGNTGELFF
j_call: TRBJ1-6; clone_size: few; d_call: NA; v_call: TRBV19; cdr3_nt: TGTGCCAGTAGTGGGGGCAATAGCTATGGTTCACCCCTCCACTTT; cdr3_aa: CASSGGNSYGSPLHF
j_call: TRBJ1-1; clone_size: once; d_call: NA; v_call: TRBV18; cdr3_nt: TGTGCCAGCTCACCCGGCGGCGACACTGAAGCTTTCTTT; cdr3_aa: CASSPGGDTEAFF
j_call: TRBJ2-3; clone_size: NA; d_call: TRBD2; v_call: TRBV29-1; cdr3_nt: TGCAGCGTGCGGACTAGCGGGAGATCAGATACGCAGTATTTT; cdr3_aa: CSVRTSGRSDTQYF
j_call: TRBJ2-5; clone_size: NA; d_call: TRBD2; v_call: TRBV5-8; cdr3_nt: TGTGCCAGCAGCTTGGGGTTTGGCGGGGGGACAAAAGAGACCCAGTACTTC; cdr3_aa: CASSLGFGGGTKETQYF
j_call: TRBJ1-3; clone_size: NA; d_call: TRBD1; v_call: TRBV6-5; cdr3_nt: TGTGCCAGCAGTTCGACAGGGACGGGCTCTGGAAACACCATATATTTT; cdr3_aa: CASSSTGTGSGNTIYF
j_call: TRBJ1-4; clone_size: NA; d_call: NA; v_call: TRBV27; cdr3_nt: TGTGCCAGCAGTTTCGGCCGGGGAGAGGAAAAACTGTTTTTT; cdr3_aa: CASSFGRGEEKLFF
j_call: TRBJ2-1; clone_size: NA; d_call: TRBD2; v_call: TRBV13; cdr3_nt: TGTGCCAGCAGCTTATCACTAGCGGGAGGCGGGAATGAGCAGTTCTTC; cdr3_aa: CASSLSLAGGGNEQFF
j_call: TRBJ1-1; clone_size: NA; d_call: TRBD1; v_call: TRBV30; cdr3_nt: TGTGCCTGGAGCCCACTTAACAGGGGGAGGATTATGAACACTGAAGCTTTCTTT; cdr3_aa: CAWSPLNRGRIMNTEAFF
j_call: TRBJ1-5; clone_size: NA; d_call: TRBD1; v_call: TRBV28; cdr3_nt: TGTGCCAGCAGTTTTCCGGGACAGGGGGAAAGTCAGCCCCAGCATTTT; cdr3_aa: CASSFPGQGESQPQHF
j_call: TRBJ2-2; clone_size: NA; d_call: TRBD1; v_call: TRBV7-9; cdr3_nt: TGTGCCAGCAGCTCACCACCCGGGACAGCGAACACCGGGGAGCTGTTTTTT; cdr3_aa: CASSSPPGTANTGELFF
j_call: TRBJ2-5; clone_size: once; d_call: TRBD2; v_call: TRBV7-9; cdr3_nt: TGTGCCAGCAGCCTTAGCGGGGACGAGACCCAGTACTTC; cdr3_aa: CASSLSGDETQYF
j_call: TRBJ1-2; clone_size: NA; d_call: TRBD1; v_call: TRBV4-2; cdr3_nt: TGTGCCAGCAGCCTCCCGGGACAGAACTATGGCTACACCTTC; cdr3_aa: CASSLPGQNYGYTF
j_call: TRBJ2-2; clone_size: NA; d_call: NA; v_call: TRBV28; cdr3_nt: TGTGCCAGCCTGGGCATCACCGGGGAGCTGTTTTTT; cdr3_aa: CASLGITGELFF
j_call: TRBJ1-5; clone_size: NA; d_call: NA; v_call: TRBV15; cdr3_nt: TGTGCCACCAGCAGAGATGGAAGGGGCGTTCAGCCCCAGCATTTT; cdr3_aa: CATSRDGRGVQPQHF
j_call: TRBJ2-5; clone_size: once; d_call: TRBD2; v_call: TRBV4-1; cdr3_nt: TGCGCCAGCAGCCAAGGAGGACGGGGGGGCCGGGAGACCCAGTACTTC; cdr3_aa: CASSQGGRGGRETQYF
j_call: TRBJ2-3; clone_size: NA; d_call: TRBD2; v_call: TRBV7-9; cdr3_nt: TGTGCCAGCAGCTCCTTAGCGGGGCTAGCGGGAGTCGGTGATACGCAGTATTTT; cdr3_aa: CASSSLAGLAGVGDTQYF
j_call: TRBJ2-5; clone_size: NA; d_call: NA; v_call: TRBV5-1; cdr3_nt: TGCGCCAGCAGCTCCGATGGGCGAGAGACCCAGTACTTC; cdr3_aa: CASSSDGRETQYF
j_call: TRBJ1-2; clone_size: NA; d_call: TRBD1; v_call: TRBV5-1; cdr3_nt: TGCGCCAGCAGCTCCGGACGCCGGGACAGGCGAAACTATGGCTACACCTTC; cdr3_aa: CASSSGRRDRRNYGYTF
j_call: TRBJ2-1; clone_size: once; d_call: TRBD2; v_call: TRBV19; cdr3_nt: TGTGCCAGTAGTATGGAACTAGCGGGATTGAGCTCCTACAATGAGCAGTTCTTC; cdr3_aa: CASSMELAGLSSYNEQFF